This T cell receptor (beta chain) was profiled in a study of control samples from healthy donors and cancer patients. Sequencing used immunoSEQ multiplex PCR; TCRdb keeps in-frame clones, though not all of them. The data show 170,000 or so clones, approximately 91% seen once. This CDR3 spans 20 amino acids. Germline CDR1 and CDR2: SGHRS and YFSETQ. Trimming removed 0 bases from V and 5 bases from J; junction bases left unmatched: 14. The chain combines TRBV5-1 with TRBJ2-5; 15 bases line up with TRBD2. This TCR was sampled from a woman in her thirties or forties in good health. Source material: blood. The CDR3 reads CASSLEGRGLAGGGGETQYF. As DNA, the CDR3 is TGCGCCAGCAGCTTGGAGGGACGGGGACTAGCGGGGGGAGGAGGCGAGACCCAGTACTTC.